The 30 T cell receptor beta chains below come from one sample, sequenced in a study of cytomegalovirus exposure and HLA in healthy donors. PCR used 60 Vbeta primers and 13 Jbeta primers. Repertoires were generated with immunoSEQ multiplex PCR, while TCRdb's copy carries only in-frame clones and drops some. The data hold 100,000 or so clones, with around 76% observed a single time. The sequencing sample was made of PBMCs. All receptors derive from a woman in her thirties or forties in good health and CMV-seropositive.

V and J are TRBV7-9 and TRBJ2-1, with 11 bases lining up with TRBD2. The J segment lost 2 bases and the V segment lost 5 bases, leaving 2 bases of the junction unmatched. Per germline, CDR1 SEHNR and CDR2 FQNEAQ (reference sequence). The CDR3 has 15 amino acids. CDR3 amino acids: CASSKLAGAYNEQFF. Written as DNA, the CDR3 is TGTGCCAGCAGCAAACTAGCGGGGGCCTACAATGAGCAGTTCTTC.

The gene calls are TRBV30 and TRBJ2-2, with a possible D match to TRBD2 (5 bases). The ends were cut back, 2 bases at V and 5 bases at J, with 12 bases in the middle. The CDR3 spans 14 residues. The germline CDR1 and CDR2 sequences are GTSNPN and SVGIG (reference sequence). Here the CDR3 DNA reads TGTGCCTGGAGTCGGGATATTGGGACCGGGGAGCTGTTTTTT. As protein: CAWSRDIGTGELFF.

V gene TRBV30 combines with J gene TRBJ1-2; D possibly corresponds to TRBD1 (5 bases). Trimming shortened V by 5 bases and J by 0 bases, and 10 bases separated the two germline ends. This CDR3 has 13 residues. CDR1 is GTSNPN, CDR2 SVGIG, per germline (reference sequence). Here the CDR3 reads CAWRRDANYGYTF. Written as DNA, the CDR3 is TGTGCCTGGCGGCGGGACGCTAACTATGGCTACACCTTC.

The chain joins TRBV9 to TRBJ2-3; D unclear. The CDR3 is 13 residues long. The V gene's germline CDR1 is SGDLS and CDR2 YYNGEE. Trimming shortened V by 0 bases and J by 3 bases, and 5 bases separated the two germline ends. This CDR3 reads CASSVVGTDTQYF. The DNA of the CDR3 is TGTGCCAGCAGCGTAGTCGGTACAGATACGCAGTATTTT.

The chain recombines TRBV7-9 with TRBJ1-4, with D possibly TRBD1 on 6 matching bases. The CDR3 is 15 amino acids. V lost 5 bases, J lost 3 bases, and 13 bases lay in between. From germline, CDR1 is SEHNR and CDR2 FQNEAQ (reference sequence). The CDR3 protein is CASSLNRAANEKLFF. The DNA of the CDR3 is TGTGCCAGCAGCCTTAACAGGGCGGCTAATGAAAAACTGTTTTTT.

The CDR3 bases are TGTGCCAGTAGTATAGATGGTACTAGCGGGGGGAGGAATGAGCAGTTCTTC. It codes for CASSIDGTSGGRNEQFF. The chain couples TRBV19 to TRBJ2-1, with 12 bases fitting TRBD2. The germline CDR1 and CDR2 sequences are LNHDA and SQIVND (reference sequence). V was clipped by 0 bases and J by 7 bases; unmatched bases: 7. CDR3 length equals 17 residues.

J is TRBJ2-7 and V is TRBV9; 7 positions match TRBD2. Germline CDR1 is SGDLS and CDR2 is YYNGEE. The CDR3 length is 16 residues. J lost 6 bases, V lost 2 bases, and 14 bases had no gene match. The CDR3 region has the DNA TGTGCCAGCAGCGTTCAGGCGGGGGACCGGGCCACCGAGCAGTACTTC. The encoded protein is CASSVQAGDRATEQYF.

This clone is large (0.1 to 1%). J is TRBJ1-6 and V is TRBV5-4; perhaps TRBD1 as D (6 bases). CDR3 size: 17 residues. Deletions cut 6 bases from V and 2 bases from J, with 18 bases between. CDR1 and CDR2 (germline): SGHNT, YYREEE (reference sequence). CDR3 nucleotides: TGTGCCAGCACCCGAGGGGGAAGGTCGGCCTATAATTCACCCCTCCACTTT. Amino acids: CASTRGGRSAYNSPLHF. The full variable domain, with the rest looked up from reference TRBV5-4 and TRBJ1-6, is ETGVTQSPTHLIKTRGQQVTLRCSSQSGHNTVSWYQQALGQGPQFIFQYYREEENGRGNFPPRFSGLQFPNYSSELNVNALELDDSALYLCASTRGGRSAYNSPLHFGNGTRLTVT.

To note about this clone: Other DNA sequences of this sample code for an identical CDR3. The rearrangement links TRBV2 to TRBJ2-5; D gene uncertain. Between the trimmed V and J ends, which lost 2 bases and 5 bases, there was a span of 6 bases. This CDR3 has 12 residues. CDR1 and CDR2 from the germline V gene are SNHLY and FYNNEI. The CDR3 region has the DNA TGTGCCAGCAGTGAATTGAGGGAGACCCAGTACTTC. Protein: CASSELRETQYF.

This rearrangement joins TRBV11-2 to TRBJ2-5, with a weak D call TRBD2 (6 bases). This CDR3 region has 13 residues. Deletions cut 5 bases from V and 1 base from J, with 8 bases between. CDR1 and CDR2 (germline): SGHAT, FQNNGV. The chain's CDR3 is CASSQGLQETQYF. Written as DNA, the CDR3 is TGTGCCAGCAGCCAGGGACTCCAAGAGACCCAGTACTTC.

This chain connects TRBV27 to TRBJ2-5; 11 nucleotides line up with TRBD1. Germline V gene sequence: CDR1 MNHEY, CDR2 SMNVEV (reference sequence). With V trimmed by 3 bases and J by 7 bases, 1 base remained unmatched. CDR3 size: 13 residues. The CDR3 DNA is TGTGCCAGCAGTTTTGGGACAGGGGGGACCCAGTACTTC. Encoded protein: CASSFGTGGTQYF.

V gene TRBV9 combines with J gene TRBJ2-3; D perhaps matches TRBD2 (6 bases). Germline CDR1 is SGDLS and CDR2 is YYNGEE. Trimming cost V 5 bases and J 3 bases, with 19 bases left between them. The CDR3 contains 16 residues. Written as DNA, the CDR3 is TGTGCCAGCAGTTCCCACCTAGCGTTGGGGACAGATACGCAGTATTTT. Protein sequence: CASSSHLALGTDTQYF.

CDR3: CASSLTGTVSYEQYF. The CDR3 DNA is TGTGCCAGCAGCCTCACCGGGACAGTCTCCTACGAGCAGTACTTC. The V gene is TRBV11-1, the J gene TRBJ2-7; TRBD1 matches at 7 bases. The CDR3 has 15 amino acids. Germline CDR1 reads SGHAT; CDR2 reads FQDESV (reference sequence). V shed 5 bases, J shed 0 bases, and the junction held 7 bases outside the gene matches. The full variable domain, its missing parts supplied by reference TRBV11-1 and TRBJ2-7, is EAEVAQSPRYKITEKSQAVAFWCDPISGHATLYWYRQILGQGPELLVQFQDESVVDDSQLPKDRFSAERLKGVDSTLKIQPAELGDSAMYLCASSLTGTVSYEQYFGPGTRLTVT.

This clone was counted only a few times. The chain couples TRBV30 to TRBJ2-7, with D possibly matching TRBD1 (5 bases). CDR1 GTSNPN and CDR2 SVGIG come from the germline V gene (reference sequence). Trimming cost V 1 base and J 0 bases, with 13 bases left between them. CDR3 size: 15 residues. The CDR3 reads CAWSGGASSSYEQYF. The CDR3 nucleotides read TGTGCCTGGAGTGGTGGGGCGTCAAGCTCCTACGAGCAGTACTTC.

This rearrangement joins TRBV10-3 to TRBJ1-5; a possible D gene is TRBD1 (5 bases). Trimming took off 5 bases at V and 6 bases at J, with 14 bases between the two ends. The CDR3 contains 14 residues. Germline loops: CDR1 ENHRY, CDR2 SYGVKD. The CDR3 coding sequence is TGTGCCATCAGTCAAAAGACTGACAGTCAGCCCCAGCATTTT. Residues: CAISQKTDSQPQHF.

This clone was picked up a small number of times. This chain connects TRBV4-1 to TRBJ1-4; D is unclear. The CDR3 is made up of 15 amino acids. CDR1 MGHRA and CDR2 YSYEKL come from the germline V gene. Trimming stripped 0 bases from V and 8 bases from J, with 13 bases between. CDR3 in DNA: TGCGCCAGCAGCCAAGAGGGCCGACTATGGGAAAAACTGTTTTTT. Its translation is CASSQEGRLWEKLFF.

The CDR3 bases are TGTGCCAGCAGTGAAGCAAAGAATCGGGACAGCTCAGCTTTCTTT. It encodes CASSEAKNRDSSAFF. V gene TRBV6-1 combines with J gene TRBJ1-1; 7 bases match TRBD1. CDR1 and CDR2 (germline): MNHNS, SASEGT. The CDR3 extends over 15 amino acids. V trimming: 0 bases; J trimming: 10 bases; junction bases outside the gene matches: 11.

This clone showed up just a few times. The chain is built from TRBV6-5 and TRBJ2-3; tentative D call: TRBD1 (6 bases). Per germline, CDR1 MNHEY and CDR2 SVGAGI. This CDR3 contains 15 residues. Trimming took off 5 bases at V and 2 bases at J, with 14 bases between the two ends. The CDR3 DNA reads TGTGCCAGCAGTGCTCCACAGGGAACCACAGATACGCAGTATTTT. Residues: CASSAPQGTTDTQYF.

This chain joins TRBV5-6 and TRBJ1-1; the match to TRBD1 covers 10 bases. The CDR3 has 16 residues. Unmatched junction bases numbered 8, after V lost 4 bases and J lost 2 bases. Germline V gene data show CDR1 as SGHDT and CDR2 as YYEEEE. The CDR3 DNA reads TGTGCCAGCAGCAAGACAGGGGGCTCAATCAACACTGAAGCTTTCTTT. Translating gives CASSKTGGSINTEAFF.

This rearrangement joins TRBV4-1 to TRBJ1-2; D perhaps matches TRBD1 (5 bases). Germline V gene data show CDR1 as MGHRA and CDR2 as YSYEKL. The CDR3 loop spans 13 amino acids. The ends were cut back, 1 base at V and 7 bases at J, with 10 bases in the middle. CDR3 protein: CASSQVRGTGYTF. The CDR3 DNA reads TGCGCCAGCAGCCAAGTCCGGGGGACTGGCTACACCTTC.

The chain employs TRBV6-5 and TRBJ1-2, with TRBD1 matching 7 bases. The CDR3 sequence is 14 residues long. Germline lookup yields CDR1 MNHEY and CDR2 SVGAGI. V lost 0 bases, J lost 4 bases, and 2 bases stayed unmatched. Here the CDR3 DNA reads TGTGCCAGCAGTTACTCGAACAGGGGCTATGGCTACACCTTC. It is translated as CASSYSNRGYGYTF.

The chain recombines TRBV19 with TRBJ1-1; D gene uncertain. CDR1 is LNHDA, CDR2 SQIVND, per germline (reference sequence). V lost 3 bases and J 2 bases, leaving 4 bases between the germline ends. The CDR3 is 12 amino acids. The CDR3 is CASSMRNTEAFF. The CDR3 bases are TGTGCCAGTAGTATGAGAAACACTGAAGCTTTCTTT.

The CDR3 loop reads CASSFRLAGGTDTQYF. The CDR3 bases are TGTGCCAGCAGCTTTCGACTAGCGGGGGGCACAGATACGCAGTATTTT. The chain couples TRBV5-4 to TRBJ2-3, with 12 bases fitting TRBD2. The germline gives CDR1 SGHNT, CDR2 YYREEE (reference sequence). The CDR3 spans 16 residues. J lost 1 base, V lost 2 bases, and 2 bases had no gene match.

This rearrangement joins TRBV11-2 to TRBJ2-5, with 8 bases identical to TRBD2. With V trimmed by 2 bases and J by 2 bases, 7 bases remained unmatched. The germline gives CDR1 SGHAT, CDR2 FQNNGV. CDR3 length: 16 amino acids. CDR3 in DNA: TGTGCCAGCAGCTTAAATACGGCGGGGGGACAAGAGACCCAGTACTTC. It encodes CASSLNTAGGQETQYF. Variable domain in full (rest from reference TRBV11-2 and TRBJ2-5): EAGVAQSPRYKIIEKRQSVAFWCNPISGHATLYWYQQILGQGPKLLIQFQNNGVVDDSQLPKDRFSAERLKGVDSTLKIQPAKLEDSAVYLCASSLNTAGGQETQYFGPGTRLLVL.

In its sample, this clone was seen once. The chain employs TRBV2 and TRBJ1-3; D not resolved. V was cut by 3 bases and J by 0 bases, with 12 bases left in between. Germline V CDR1 and CDR2: SNHLY, FYNNEI. The CDR3 length is 16 residues. The CDR3 bases are TGTGCCAGCAGTGATCTGGTACGGTCCTCTGGAAACACCATATATTTT. The encoded protein is CASSDLVRSSGNTIYF.

This clone has only one observation. The chain employs TRBV30 and TRBJ1-2; 9 nucleotides match TRBD1. V was clipped by 3 bases and J by 10 bases; unmatched bases: 3. The CDR3 is made up of 11 amino acids. Per the germline V gene, CDR1 is GTSNPN and CDR2 is SVGIG (reference sequence). CDR3 coding DNA: TGTGCCTGGAGGGGACAGGGCGACTACACCTTC. It encodes CAWRGQGDYTF.

The chain uses TRBV19 and TRBJ1-2; weak D call: TRBD1 (6 bases). CDR1 is LNHDA and CDR2 is SQIVND in the germline V gene (reference sequence). This CDR3 spans 14 amino acids. V dropped 9 bases and J dropped 1 base, with 15 bases sitting between them. CDR3 nucleotides: TGTGCCAGCAATAAGGGGGACATTAACTATGGCTACACCTTC. It encodes CASNKGDINYGYTF.

The chain uses TRBV23-1 and TRBJ1-6, with 9 bases aligning to TRBD1. TRBV23-1 is an ORF, with its function uncertain. V was clipped by 3 bases and J by 13 bases; unmatched bases: 7. The CDR3 runs 14 residues. The CDR3 DNA reads TGCGCCAGCAGTCAGGGGGGGACAGGGCTTCCCCTCCACTTT. Its translation: CASSQGGTGLPLHF.

This clone showed up just once. The rearrangement links TRBV5-6 to TRBJ2-1; maybe TRBD1 (7 bases). There are 17 residues in the CDR3. Trimming removed 3 bases at V and 15 bases at J, with 31 bases between. Germline V gene sequence: CDR1 SGHDT, CDR2 YYEEEE. The CDR3 DNA is TGTGCCAGCAGCTCCACAGACGGAACGAGACCGCGGGACAGCCGGTTCTTC. Amino acid sequence: CASSSTDGTRPRDSRFF.

The rearrangement uses TRBV13 and TRBJ1-1; 9 nucleotides match TRBD1. This CDR3 spans 14 amino acids. The ends lost 5 bases at V and 7 bases at J; junction bases unmatched: 8. Germline V gene sequence: CDR1 PRHDT, CDR2 FYEKMQ (reference sequence). The CDR3 nucleotides are TGTGCCAGCAGCCGGGACAGGGAATTTAATGAAGCTTTCTTT. Translated, it gives CASSRDREFNEAFF.